What follows describes a single T cell receptor beta chain. The antigen it recognizes is unknown. No base quality values were provided; no much bigger clone lies one nucleotide off. This sample stems from a study of blood T cell repertoires in COVID-19 (dated by TCRdb to between 2020 and 2021). For the wider study: Samples from collaborators originated in the United States, Italy and Spain and spanned both the acute and convalescent phases of COVID-19. Samples came from the ongoing ImmuneRACE study (first 160 participants) plus 1,254 subjects from 6 global collaborators. The repertoires were released in a freely available public database meant as a resource for research on the immune response to SARS-CoV-2. The material from the prospective study consisted of cDNA or gDNA derived from T cells, B-cell-depleted T cells, or PBMCs. Subjects who had been exposed to COVID-19, were actively infected with it, or had recovered from it provided the deeply sampled blood TCRbeta repertoires that made up the dataset. Nearly every sample came with metadata listing a de-identified subject ID, COVID-19 status, age in years and sex. Where available, HLA class I and class II types were obtained from metadata supplied by the sample provider rather than from assay-based typing.

Each collaborating institution followed its own protocols to collect whole blood in K2EDTA tubes. For TCRbeta analysis, collaborator samples were shipped as frozen whole blood, as isolated PBMCs, or as DNA extracted from either sample type. On the study overall, not on this receptor specifically: Clinical and demographic metadata were provided uncurated, with the amount varying by source and participant.

The trim is 5 bases for V and 6 bases for J, with a gap of 5 bases between the germline ends. The CDR3, from cysteine to phenylalanine, totals 11 residues. The DNA shown is the 33-base CDR3, in frame from base 1. The immunoSEQ Assay, a bias-controlled multiplex PCR, was used to amplify TCRbeta CDR3 regions from genomic DNA. The study's own analysis went as follows. Within the assay, amplification of reference gene primers was used to estimate how many nucleated cells each sample contained. Sequence reads were collapsed and filtered to measure the absolute abundance of every unique TCRbeta CDR3 rearrangement. For each sample, productive Simpson clonality was calculated as the square root of Simpson's diversity index across productive rearrangements. Imported from immuneACCESS, the table was reduced by TCRdb to in-frame sequences with V and J called. These copies leave out some clones; in studies compared against another copy, an unresolved V gene accounts for under half, and the cause of the remainder is not known. Clonal size and the V and J genes are those of that table, whereas D and trimming came from the DNA. Across this sample there are 130,000 to 150,000 clones, with more than 75% seen only once. The top ten clonotypes cover 13% of the sample.

The chain couples TRBV12-3 or TRBV12-4 to TRBJ2-1, with the D gene call left open. This receptor was identified in a man aged 55 to 69 with active or convalescent COVID-19. The sample was peripheral blood. The CDR3 has the sequence CASSTTNEQFF. The DNA sequence is TGTGCCAGCAGTACAACCAATGAGCAGTTCTTC.